One and the same sample provided the 7 T cell receptor beta chains below, sequenced in a study of lymphopenia after photon versus proton radiotherapy. Clones were read by immunoSEQ multiplex PCR, and TCRdb kept only the in-frame ones, dropping some. The sample lists some 170,000 clones, 70% to 90% occurring once. The sequences come from peripheral blood, collected from a patient treated with photon-based radiotherapy. The source is a man aged 50 to 60 with gastric cancer.

The rearrangement uses TRBV7-3 and TRBJ2-1; D perhaps matches TRBD1 (6 bases). The CDR3 loop spans 15 amino acids. V lost 3 bases, J lost 6 bases, and 15 bases lay in between. The germline V gene encodes CDR1 SGHTA and CDR2 FQGTGA. CDR3 bases: TGTGCCAGCAGCTTCCAGGGGACGGGTGGCAATGAGCAGTTCTTC. It translates to CASSFQGTGGNEQFF.

V gene TRBV28 combines with J gene TRBJ1-5; 9 nucleotides line up with TRBD1. The CDR3 consists of 17 residues. Germline values: CDR1 MDHEN, CDR2 SYDVKM. The trim removed 6 bases at V and 6 bases at J, leaving 15 bases unmatched. This CDR3 reads CASRSDRGGGQAQPQHF. The CDR3 DNA is TGTGCCAGCAGATCGGACAGGGGAGGGGGTCAAGCTCAGCCCCAGCATTTT.

The chain links TRBV29-1 to TRBJ2-1; D tentatively fits TRBD1 or TRBD2 (5 bases each). Germline CDR1 and CDR2: SQVTM and ANQGSEA. The V end lost 7 bases, the J end lost 6 bases, and 13 bases lay between the germline ends. This CDR3 has 12 amino acids. CDR3 region: CSGSLGTNEQFF. In nucleotides, the CDR3 is TGCAGCGGGAGTTTGGGGACCAATGAGCAGTTCTTC.

J is TRBJ2-7 and V is TRBV7-9; the D gene is possibly TRBD1 (6 bases). This CDR3 comprises 13 residues. Trimming took 4 bases from V and 2 from J, leaving 9 bases between them. Germline V gene lookup returns CDR1 SEHNR and CDR2 FQNEAQ (reference sequence). CDR3 coding DNA: TGTGCCAGCAGCTCCTGGACAGCCTACGAGCAGTACTTC. Encoded protein: CASSSWTAYEQYF.

The CDR3 coding sequence is TGTGCCAGCTCACCCTCGACAGGGCTCTATGGCTACACCTTC. Translated: CASSPSTGLYGYTF. The rearrangement links TRBV18 to TRBJ1-2, with 7 bases matching TRBD1. Trimming cost V 3 bases and J 4 bases; bases outside gene matches: 5. The CDR3 has 14 amino acids. Germline V gene sequence: CDR1 KGHSH, CDR2 LQKENI.

This rearrangement joins TRBV7-2 to TRBJ1-5; D remains unclear. Trimming stripped 1 base from V and 2 bases from J, with 9 bases between. The CDR3 loop spans 15 amino acids. The germline V gene has CDR1 SGHTA and CDR2 FQGNSA. In DNA, the CDR3 is TGTGCCAGCAGCTTAGGAGGCAGCGGCAATCAGCCCCAGCATTTT. Amino acid sequence: CASSLGGSGNQPQHF.

The chain joins TRBV7-9 to TRBJ1-3; 8 bases align to TRBD1. CDR3 size: 17 residues. V shed 6 bases, J shed 1 base, and the junction held 11 bases outside the gene matches. Germline V gene lookup returns CDR1 SEHNR and CDR2 FQNEAQ (reference sequence). The CDR3 is CASRPRTGRGSGNTIYF. CDR3 nucleotide sequence: TGTGCCAGCAGACCCCGGACAGGGCGGGGGTCTGGAAACACCATATATTTT.